These 22 T cell receptor beta chains were all obtained from the same sample, sequenced in a study of Graves' ophthalmopathy and Graves' hyperthyroidism. Investigators amplified TCR beta CDR3 regions from RNA transcripts. The library came from an HTBI-primed first-round RT-PCR and a second-round multiplex PCR. TCRdb re-derived calls from the multiplex PCR reads in MiXCR, one entry per CDR3 protein. The data contain fewer than 400,000 distinct CDR3 sequences, 18% of them singletons. Sample: peripheral blood. The source of these receptors is a woman under 30 with Graves' ophthalmopathy.

This clonotype was counted at least ten times. This chain connects TRBV28 to TRBJ2-2, with 7 bases matching TRBD1. The CDR3 runs 14 residues. V lost 10 bases and J lost 0; bases outside the gene matches: 5. Germline V gene sequence: CDR1 MDHEN, CDR2 SYDVKM. CDR3 protein: CATLGTANTGELFF. In nucleotides, the CDR3 is TGTGCCACCCTCGGGACAGCGAACACCGGGGAGCTGTTTTTT.

This clonotype was counted many times. The V gene is TRBV15, the J gene TRBJ1-1; D unresolved. The V end was cut by 0 bases, the J end by 2 bases, with 10 bases between. Germline CDR1 is LNHNV and CDR2 is YYDKDF (reference sequence). CDR3 size: 15 residues. The chain's CDR3 is CATSREGRLNTEAFF. The CDR3 DNA reads as TGTGCCACCAGCAGAGAGGGCAGACTTAACACTGAAGCTTTCTTT. The entire variable domain, with the rest obtained from reference TRBV15 and TRBJ1-1, is as follows: DAMVIQNPRYQVTQFGKPVTLSCSQTLNHNVMYWYQQKSSQAPKLLFHYYDKDFNNEADTPDNFQSRRPNTSFCFLDIRSPGLGDTAMYLCATSREGRLNTEAFFGQGTRLTVV.

This clonotype was detected ten times or more. J is TRBJ2-7 and V is TRBV27; 7 bases line up with TRBD1. Germline lookup yields CDR1 MNHEY and CDR2 SMNVEV (reference sequence). Trimming cost V 2 bases and J 2 bases; bases outside gene matches: 3. This CDR3 has 14 amino acids. DNA of the CDR3: TGTGCCAGCAGTTTACGGACAGGACCCTACGAGCAGTACTTC. Residues: CASSLRTGPYEQYF.

This clonotype was detected a few times. V and J are TRBV12-3 or TRBV12-4 and TRBJ1-2; the D gene is possibly TRBD1 (5 bases). The CDR3 is 17 residues long. With 5 bases removed from V and 4 bases from J, the gap between germline ends came to 23 bases. This CDR3 is CASSPPGGSPGTYGYTF. In DNA, the CDR3 is TGTGCCAGCAGTCCACCGGGGGGTTCCCCAGGGACCTATGGCTACACCTTC.

There are a few counts of this clonotype. The gene calls are TRBV19 and TRBJ2-7; 8 bases match TRBD2. The length of the CDR3 is 15 residues. With V trimmed by 5 bases and J by 2 bases, 8 bases remained unmatched. Germline V gene sequence: CDR1 LNHDA, CDR2 SQIVND (reference sequence). The CDR3 region is CASSFGAGGPYEQYF. CDR3 DNA: TGTGCCAGTAGTTTCGGTGCGGGGGGCCCCTACGAGCAGTACTTC.

The chain couples TRBV28 to TRBJ2-5; D gene ambiguous. Trimming pared 3 bases from V and 5 bases from J, leaving 13 bases between. The germline V gene encodes CDR1 MDHEN and CDR2 SYDVKM. The CDR3 runs 14 residues. The CDR3 loop reads CASSLELATETQYF. DNA for the CDR3: TGTGCCAGCAGTTTGGAGCTGGCGACCGAGACCCAGTACTTC.

This clonotype has at least ten counts. The CDR3, as DNA: TGTGCCAGCAGCTTACACAGCCGGCTTCTGGCCGGGGAGCTGTTTTTT. Its translation is CASSLHSRLLAGELFF. This sequence joins TRBV11-2 and TRBJ2-2; no clear D gene. V was shortened by 2 bases and J by 6 bases, with 16 bases between the two germline ends. CDR1 is SGHAT and CDR2 is FQNNGV in the germline V gene. The CDR3 covers 16 residues.

This clonotype was seen at least ten times. The chain is built from TRBV7-2 and TRBJ2-7; weak D call: TRBD1 (5 bases). Per germline, CDR1 SGHTA and CDR2 FQGNSA. This CDR3 is 14 amino acids long. V lost 2 bases, J lost 3 bases, and 11 bases lay in between. DNA for the CDR3: TGTGCCAGCAGCTTAATACCCGACAGCTACGAGCAGTACTTC. Its protein is CASSLIPDSYEQYF.

The sample holds many counts of this clonotype. This chain connects TRBV4-3 to TRBJ1-5; tentative D call: TRBD1 (5 bases). In germline, CDR1 is LGHNA, CDR2 YSLEER. The CDR3 is made up of 15 amino acids. V lost 2 bases and J 5 bases, leaving 13 bases between the germline ends. CDR3 residues: CASSQYAGTYQPQHF. The CDR3, as DNA: TGCGCCAGCAGCCAATATGCAGGGACGTATCAGCCCCAGCATTTT.

This clonotype was observed at least ten times. This chain joins TRBV7-8 and TRBJ1-1; 12 bases agree with TRBD1. The CDR3 is 15 residues long. V shed 5 bases, J shed 5 bases, and the junction held 6 bases outside the gene matches. The germline gives CDR1 SGHVS, CDR2 FQNEAQ. CDR3 sequence: CASSQGTGGLTEAFF. CDR3 nucleotides: TGTGCCAGCAGCCAAGGGACAGGGGGCTTGACTGAAGCTTTCTTT.

In this sample, this clonotype turned up many times. The chain has TRBV5-1 and TRBJ2-7; D unclear. V lost 0 bases and J 0 bases, leaving 13 bases between the germline ends. This CDR3 contains 16 residues. The V gene's germline CDR1 is SGHRS and CDR2 YFSETQ. CDR3 loop: CASSLAGRPYSYEQYF. The DNA for the CDR3 is TGCGCCAGCAGCTTGGCCGGACGGCCGTACTCCTACGAGCAGTACTTC.

This clonotype was seen many times. CDR3 bases: TGTGCCAGCAGCTTAGTTCGGATTCCCTACACCTTC. This sequence encodes CASSLVRIPYTF. The chain uses TRBV5-5 and TRBJ1-2; D call uncertain. The CDR3 has 12 amino acids. The ends were cut back, 2 bases at V and 10 bases at J, with 12 bases in the middle. CDR1 and CDR2 from the germline V gene are SGHKS and YYEKEE (reference sequence).

This clonotype was seen many times. This chain connects TRBV6-5 to TRBJ2-5; TRBD2 agrees at 12 bases. V lost 6 bases and J lost 1; bases outside the gene matches: 6. CDR1 is MNHEY, CDR2 SVGAGI, per germline. This CDR3 is built from 16 residues. CDR3 bases: TGTGCCAGCAGCTTGTCGACTAGCGGGGGCCAAGAGACCCAGTACTTC. Its protein is CASSLSTSGGQETQYF.

This clonotype was counted only a few times. The chain joins TRBV24-1 to TRBJ2-2; D is possibly TRBD2 (6 bases). The V end lost 9 bases, the J end lost 5 bases, and 12 bases lay between the germline ends. The CDR3 has 13 residues. Germline V gives CDR1 KGHDR, CDR2 SFDVKD. CDR3 sequence (DNA): TGTGCCACCGGACGGAGGGCGACCGGGGAGCTGTTTTTT. Its protein product is CATGRRATGELFF.

On this clonotype: Its ends do not fully match the called genes, so a read error is possible. The V call is TRBV28, the J call TRBJ1-1; D ambiguous. Germline CDR1 and CDR2: MDHEN and SYDVKM. This CDR3 comprises 15 residues. CDR3 amino acids: CASSFLEEGPTEAFF. CDR3 bases: TGTGCCAGCAGTTTTCTTGAGGAGGGCCCCACTGAAGCTTTCTTC.

This clonotype was counted ten times or more. V usage is TRBV7-2 and J usage is TRBJ2-7; a possible D gene is TRBD2 (6 bases). In germline, CDR1 is SGHTA, CDR2 FQGNSA. The CDR3 consists of 17 residues. Trimming took 3 bases from V and 2 from J, leaving 20 bases between them. The CDR3 coding sequence is TGTGCCAGCAGCTTGGTGGGGCGGGGCTCCCTACCCTACGAGCAGTACTTC. Translation gives CASSLVGRGSLPYEQYF.

This clonotype was observed many times. The genes are TRBV12-3 or TRBV12-4 and TRBJ2-7, with 7 bases identical to TRBD1. CDR3 length: 12 amino acids. Trimming took 1 base from V and 6 from J; bases not matched to a gene: 0. The CDR3 DNA reads as TGTGCCAGCAGTTTAGGGACAGGCGAGCAGTACTTC. Translated: CASSLGTGEQYF.

The V gene is TRBV29-1, the J gene TRBJ2-2; 7 bases line up with TRBD2. CDR3 length: 12 residues. The germline CDR1 and CDR2 sequences are SQVTM and ANQGSEA. V lost 8 bases and J lost 6; bases outside the gene matches: 6. The CDR3 nucleotides read TGCAGCCTCCGTGGGGGGGCCGGGGAGCTGTTTTTT. Translating gives CSLRGGAGELFF.

This clonotype was detected ten times or more. The V gene is TRBV28, the J gene TRBJ2-4, with TRBD1 identical over 7 bases. J gave up 8 bases and V 4 bases, and 11 bases lay outside the gene matches. The CDR3 has 15 amino acids. Germline lookup yields CDR1 MDHEN and CDR2 SYDVKM. CDR3 region: CASSSPGDRVDIQYF. The CDR3 DNA reads as TGTGCCAGCAGTTCCCCCGGCGACAGGGTTGACATTCAGTACTTC.

At least ten counts were recorded for this clonotype. The V gene is TRBV6-1, the J gene TRBJ1-5; 8 bases agree with TRBD1. Germline V gives CDR1 MNHNS, CDR2 SASEGT. CDR3 length equals 14 residues. Trimming took 7 bases from V and 6 from J; bases not matched to a gene: 8. CDR3 protein: CASTKDREGQPQHF. In nucleotides, the CDR3 is TGTGCCAGCACCAAGGACAGGGAGGGTCAGCCCCAGCATTTT.

This clonotype was counted at least ten times. This could be a read error, since a much larger clone is one nucleotide away. This chain connects TRBV12-3 or TRBV12-4 to TRBJ2-2; D ambiguous. This CDR3 is built from 15 residues. V was shortened by 1 base and J by 3 bases, with 9 bases between the two germline ends. CDR3 in amino acids: CASSLGTTDTGELFF. CDR3 in DNA: TGTGCCAGCAGTTTAGGCACTACGGACACCGGGGAGCTGTTTTTT.

This sequence joins TRBV12-3 or TRBV12-4 and TRBJ2-7; D possibly corresponds to TRBD2 (6 bases). The CDR3 runs 13 residues. V lost 4 bases to trimming and J lost 3 bases, with 10 bases between them. CDR3 bases: TGTGCCAGCAGTTGGGAGGTGCGCTACGAGCAGTACTTC. Translated, it gives CASSWEVRYEQYF.